This T cell receptor beta chain was sequenced in a study of radiation and T cells in renal cell carcinoma. At the level of the study: Nephrectomy followed 15 Gy stereotactic body radiation by 4 weeks.

The CDR3 is 16 amino acids. The V gene's germline CDR1 is LNHDA and CDR2 SQIVND (reference sequence). V dropped 5 bases and J dropped 6; count of bases not matched to a gene: 12. The data were produced by immunoSEQ multiplex PCR, yet TCRdb's version contains in-frame clones alone and is incomplete. The data hold 150,000 to 190,000 clones, with roughly 86% observed a single time. Time point in this sample: blood 2 weeks post-SBRT. Treatment meaning: 15 Gy SBRT to primary tumor, nephrectomy 4 weeks later. Serial blood draws occurred at baseline and 2 and 4 weeks post-SBRT. This renal cell carcinoma was of the clear cell type. As for this clone: Its antigen is as yet unknown.

The study, taken as a whole, reports: In blood, top tumor clones expanded by 2 weeks, shrinking by 4.

The TCR was taken from a woman aged 45-65 years with renal cell carcinoma. The chain couples TRBV19 to TRBJ2-1; 8 nucleotides match TRBD2. Sequenced here: blood, sampled from a patient whose treatment included radiotherapy and nephrectomy. CDR3 sequence reads: CASSPPLAGGFNEQFF. CDR3 DNA sequence: TGTGCCAGTAGTCCGCCCCTCGCGGGGGGTTTCAATGAGCAGTTCTTC. The variable domain in full, with the rest retrieved from reference TRBV19 and TRBJ2-1, is DGGITQSPKYLFRKEGQNVTLSCEQNLNHDAMYWYRQDPGQGLRLIYYSQIVNDFQKGDIAEGYSVSREKKESFPLTVTSAQKNPTAFYLCASSPPLAGGFNEQFFGPGTRLTVL.